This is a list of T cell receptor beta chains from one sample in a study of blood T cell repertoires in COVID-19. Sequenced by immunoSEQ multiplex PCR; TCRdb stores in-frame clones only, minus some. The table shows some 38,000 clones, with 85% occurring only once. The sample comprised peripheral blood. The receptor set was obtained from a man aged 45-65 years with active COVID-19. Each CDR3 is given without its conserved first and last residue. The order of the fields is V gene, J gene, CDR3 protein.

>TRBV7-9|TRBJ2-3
ASSLVEGQGYTQY
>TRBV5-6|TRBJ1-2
ASSLLKGERYGYT
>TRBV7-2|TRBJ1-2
ASSLDERGLGYT
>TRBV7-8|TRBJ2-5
ASSPGLAGGQFETQY
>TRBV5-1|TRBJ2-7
ASTTGTGFYEQY
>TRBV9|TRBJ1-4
ASSVGGQSTNEKLF
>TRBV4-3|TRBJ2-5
ASSRYYRAQETQY
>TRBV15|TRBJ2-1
ATSRGGDNEQF
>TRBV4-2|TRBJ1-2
ASSQDYSKTGHYGYT
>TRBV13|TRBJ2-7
ASSLAGLPSYEQY
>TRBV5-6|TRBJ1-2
ASTQGSYGYT
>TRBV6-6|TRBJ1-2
ASSAGTAGGYT
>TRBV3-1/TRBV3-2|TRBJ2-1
ASSPTSGRSYNEQF
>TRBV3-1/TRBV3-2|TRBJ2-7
ASSQGWGPREQY
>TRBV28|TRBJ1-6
ASSLINRAKGSPLH
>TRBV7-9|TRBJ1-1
ASSPQGNTEAF
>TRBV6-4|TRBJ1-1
ASRPGQDTEAF
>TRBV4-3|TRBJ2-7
ASSQVVAGAYEQY
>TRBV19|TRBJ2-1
ASSVGGGSYNEQF
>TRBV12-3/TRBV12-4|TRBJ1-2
ASTKDGLLGYT